Below are 10 T cell receptor beta chains sequenced from a single sample in a study of beta chain features in type 1 diabetes. No antigens are known for them. Points from the study as a whole: Significant though moderate, a shortening of TCRB CDR3s appeared in all four CD4+ subsets of Type 1 diabetes patients.

As every portion of the isolated RNA was reverse transcribed, the sequencing read expressed TCRB transcripts. TCRdb's table, derived via immunoSEQ multiplex PCR, lists solely in-frame clones and lacks some. Of hundreds of thousands of clones in the sample, around 9.3% were seen once. Sequenced material: central memory CD4+ T cells from blood. The receptors were sampled from a man aged 25-45 years with type 1 diabetes.

This clone was observed a few times. The CDR3, as DNA: TGTGCCAGCAGCGAGGGACAGGCTTCTGAAGCTTTCTTT. Its protein is CASSEGQASEAFF. The rearrangement links TRBV2 to TRBJ1-1; 8 nucleotides align to TRBD1. Trimming removed 6 bases from V and 6 bases from J; junction bases left unmatched: 6. Looked up from germline, CDR1 is SNHLY and CDR2 is FYNNEI. The CDR3 covers 13 residues.

A few counts support this clone. J is TRBJ1-2 and V is TRBV6-5, with a possible D match to TRBD1 (5 bases). The germline V and J ends were trimmed by 5 bases and 6 bases, with 7 bases remaining between them. This CDR3 comprises 11 residues. Germline CDR1 reads MNHEY; CDR2 reads SVGAGI. The CDR3 here is CASSDRDGYTF. The CDR3 DNA reads as TGTGCCAGCAGTGACAGAGATGGCTACACCTTC.

The V and J genes are TRBV7-9 and TRBJ1-6; 10 bases line up with TRBD1. CDR3 length equals 15 residues. Germline CDR1 SEHNR, CDR2 FQNEAQ (reference sequence). Losses at the gene ends were 5 bases for V and 10 bases for J; bases not matched to a gene: 8. The CDR3 DNA reads TGTGCCAGCAGCAACCCCGGGACAGGGGACTCACCCCTCCACTTT. Residues: CASSNPGTGDSPLHF.

V usage is TRBV5-1 and J usage is TRBJ2-7, with 11 bases aligning to TRBD1. V trimming: 4 bases; J trimming: 3 bases; junction bases outside the gene matches: 6. This CDR3 is 15 amino acids long. Germline CDR1 reads SGHRS; CDR2 reads YFSETQ. The CDR3 DNA sequence: TGCGCCAGCAGCCGGGGTGGGACAGGGGGCTACGAGCAGTACTTC. Translated: CASSRGGTGGYEQYF.

This clone came up a few times. CDR3 in DNA: TGTGCCAGCAGCTACAGTTATAGCAATCAGCCCCAGCATTTT. It translates to CASSYSYSNQPQHF. The rearrangement uses TRBV2 and TRBJ1-5; no clear D gene. Germline assignment: CDR1 SNHLY and CDR2 FYNNEI. Between the trimmed V and J ends, which lost 6 bases and 0 bases, there was a span of 9 bases. This CDR3 has 14 amino acids.

There are a few counts of this clone. Other DNA sequences in the same sample also yield this CDR3. The chain has TRBV4-3 and TRBJ2-3, with unresolved D. The V end lost 0 bases, the J end lost 1 base, and 5 bases lay between the germline ends. The CDR3 has 14 amino acids. Germline CDR1 LGHNA, CDR2 YSLEER. Written as DNA, the CDR3 is TGCGCCAGCAGCCAAGATTGGGGCACAGATACGCAGTATTTT. It specifies CASSQDWGTDTQYF.

Here the CDR3 reads CASSPPGAPKYEQYF. In nucleotides, the CDR3 is TGTGCCAGCAGTCCCCCCGGGGCGCCCAAGTACGAGCAGTACTTC. This rearrangement joins TRBV6-5 to TRBJ2-7; D may match TRBD1 or TRBD2 (5 bases each). The germline V and J ends were trimmed by 5 bases and 4 bases, with 18 bases remaining between them. Germline V gene lookup returns CDR1 MNHEY and CDR2 SVGAGI. The CDR3 is 15 residues long.

The chain carries TRBV7-7 and TRBJ1-1; 8 positions agree with TRBD1. CDR3 length: 13 residues. The germline gives CDR1 SSHAT, CDR2 FNYEAQ (reference sequence). J was trimmed by 4 bases and V by 4 bases; bases with no gene match: 2. Here the CDR3 DNA reads TGTGCCAGCAGCTCTGGACAGGGCACTGAAGCTTTCTTT. It is translated as CASSSGQGTEAFF.

This chain connects TRBV18 to TRBJ1-1; 7 nucleotides match TRBD1. Trimming cost V 3 bases and J 4 bases; bases outside gene matches: 5. The CDR3 is 14 amino acids. Germline loops: CDR1 KGHSH, CDR2 LQKENI. The CDR3 sequence: CASSPARGLTEAFF. CDR3 sequence (DNA): TGTGCCAGCTCACCGGCTAGGGGGCTCACTGAAGCTTTCTTT. Complete variable domain (other parts from reference TRBV18 and TRBJ1-1): NAGVMQNPRHLVRRRGQEARLRCSPMKGHSHVYWYRQLPEEGLKFMVYLQKENIIDESGMPKERFSAEFPKEGPSILRIQQVVRGDSAAYFCASSPARGLTEAFFGQGTRLTVV.

This clone was seen a few times. The chain links TRBV4-3 to TRBJ2-3, with D uncertain. The CDR3 contains 13 residues. Germline CDR1 reads LGHNA; CDR2 reads YSLEER. V shed 4 bases and J shed 4 bases, with 9 bases lying between them. DNA for the CDR3: TGCGCCAGCAGCCCACGCGGTGCAGATACGCAGTATTTT. As protein: CASSPRGADTQYF.